The 2 T cell receptor beta chains below come from one sample, sequenced in a study of shared clonotypes between healthy human individuals (dated by TCRdb to the early 2020s). The library was made by the immunoSEQ multiplex PCR assay. TCRdb provides this immuneACCESS table in a form limited to in-frame rearrangements. Some clones are lacking; in checked studies, under half of them reflect an unresolved V gene, and why the rest are absent is not known. Here the sample has about 2.2 million clones; more than 85% occur a single time. Jointly, the top ten make up more than 1.5% of the sample. CD8 naive samples were obtained by positive selection for CCR7 among CD45RO-negative cells, yielding a CD45RA+CCR7+ population from which TemRA cells were excluded. Material for sequencing was naive CD8+ T cells from PBMCs. The meaning of the sample's cell subset or site label: CD45RA+CCR7+. The receptors shown here come from a man aged 18 to 29 in good health. Some clones in this sample may be carry-over from other donors' samples.

The rearrangement joins TRBV7-2 to TRBJ1-1, with TRBD1 matching over 8 bases. V gave up 4 bases and J gave up 3 bases; unmatched junction bases: 13. CDR3 length equals 17 residues. The germline CDR1 and CDR2 sequences are SGHTA and FQGNSA. CDR3 sequence: CASSSLGQGARDTEAFF. The CDR3 DNA is TGTGCCAGCAGCTCACTTGGTCAGGGGGCTCGAGACACTGAAGCTTTCTTT.

The chain couples TRBV10-2 to TRBJ2-4; D perhaps matches TRBD2 (5 bases). The CDR3 has 19 amino acids. The ends were cut back, 0 bases at V and 3 bases at J, with 21 bases in the middle. Germline CDR1 and CDR2: WSHSY and SAAADI. The CDR3 nucleotides read TGCGCCAGCAGTGAGTCTGCTAGTCGGGGTCTCAGCTACAAAAACATTCAGTACTTC. Translation: CASSESASRGLSYKNIQYF.